Each of the 15 T cell receptor beta chains below was sequenced from the same sample in a study of T-cell memory formation after mild COVID-19. TCRdb independently ran MiXCR on the 5' RACE reads; one entry per CDR3 protein. The sample holds 280,000 or so distinct CDR3 sequences, less than 9.5% seen once. Sequences were obtained from PBMCs or a T cell subset sorted from them (not recorded which). All receptors come from a man aged 18 to 35 who had mild COVID-19 (a few samples of this study predate the infection). Cell type and time point are not known.

About this clonotype: At one of its ends the junction is not consistent with the germline gene, which may arise from a read error. The rearrangement joins TRBV15 to TRBJ1-5, with D hard to call. The CDR3 spans 14 residues. CDR1 is LNHNV, CDR2 YYDKDF, per germline (reference sequence). CDR3 in DNA: TGTGCCACCAGCAGAGCTGCCCGCAATCAGACCCAGCATTTT. It yields the protein CATSRAARNQTQHF.

This sequence joins TRBV5-1 and TRBJ1-1, with D hard to call. The CDR3 is 15 amino acids. V shed 6 bases and J shed 1 base, with 16 bases lying between them. Germline CDR1 and CDR2: SGHRS and YFSETQ. CDR3 amino acids: CASIPWVEGNTEAFF. In DNA, the CDR3 is TGCGCCAGCATACCCTGGGTAGAGGGGAACACTGAAGCTTTCTTT.

This clonotype was picked up a small number of times. In DNA form, the CDR3 reads TGTGCCAGCATAAACCCGGCGACTGAAGCTTTCTTT. Translation gives CASINPATEAFF. The rearrangement uses TRBV6-5 and TRBJ1-1; D is unresolved. Deletions cut 7 bases from V and 5 bases from J, with 11 bases between. This CDR3 is built from 12 residues. Germline CDR1 is MNHEY and CDR2 is SVGAGI.

This clonotype appeared many times. The chain carries TRBV7-2 and TRBJ2-7; weak D call: TRBD2 (7 bases). CDR3 length: 14 amino acids. Looked up from germline, CDR1 is SGHTA and CDR2 is FQGNSA. The V and J ends lost 3 bases and 1 base respectively, with 10 bases between them. CDR3 sequence (DNA): TGTGCCAGCAGCTTGGGGGGGCTTTCCTACGAGCAGTACTTC. It encodes CASSLGGLSYEQYF.

The table lists this clonotype with a few counts. V gene TRBV19 combines with J gene TRBJ2-7; D may correspond to TRBD1 or TRBD2 (5 bases each). Trimming removed 4 bases from V and 4 bases from J, with 11 bases in between. This CDR3 is 13 amino acids long. CDR1 is LNHDA, CDR2 SQIVND, per germline (reference sequence). In DNA, the CDR3 is TGTGCCAGTAGTACGGTTTGGGGGTACGAGCAGTACGTC. Its protein is CASSTVWGYEQYV.

This clonotype was found a few times. The J gene is TRBJ1-2, the V gene TRBV5-4; D is possibly TRBD1 (5 bases). This CDR3 has 14 residues. From germline, CDR1 is SGHNT and CDR2 YYREEE (reference sequence). Trimming removed 5 bases from V and 3 bases from J, with 14 bases in between. Here the CDR3 reads CASRHRDGYYGYTF. The CDR3 DNA sequence: TGTGCCAGCAGACACCGGGACGGGTACTATGGCTACACCTTC.

This clonotype has at least ten counts. This CDR3 reads CASSRLGAGGGTDTQYF. The DNA of the CDR3 is TGTGCCAGCAGCCGCCTCGGAGCGGGGGGTGGCACAGATACGCAGTATTTT. The chain joins TRBV5-6 to TRBJ2-3; TRBD2 aligns across 9 bases. CDR1 and CDR2 from the germline V gene are SGHDT and YYEEEE. The CDR3 totals 17 residues. Losses at the gene ends were 4 bases for V and 1 base for J; bases not matched to a gene: 10. The full variable domain, rest sourced from reference TRBV5-6 and TRBJ2-3, is DAGVTQSPTHLIKTRGQQVTLRCSPKSGHDTVSWYQQALGQGPQFIFQYYEEEERQRGNFPDRFSGHQFPNYSSELNVNALLLGDSALYLCASSRLGAGGGTDTQYFGPGTRLTVL.

This clonotype was picked up many times. The CDR3 loop reads CSAIGQTNSPLHF. The CDR3 DNA sequence: TGCAGTGCTATCGGGCAGACTAATTCACCCCTCCACTTT. This sequence joins TRBV20-1 and TRBJ1-6; D ambiguous. The CDR3 contains 13 residues. CDR1 is DFQATT and CDR2 is SNEGSKA in the germline V gene (reference sequence). Trimming removed 4 bases from V and 6 bases from J, with 10 bases in between.

This clonotype was recorded a few times. The CDR3 DNA reads as TGTGCCAGCATCCAACAATCTGGAAACACCATATATTTT. This gives the protein CASIQQSGNTIYF. The rearrangement links TRBV6-6 to TRBJ1-3; the D is unclear. This CDR3 is 13 amino acids long. The germline V and J ends were trimmed by 7 bases and 1 base, with 8 bases remaining between them. Germline values: CDR1 MNHNY, CDR2 SVGAGI (reference sequence).

This clonotype was observed many times. This chain connects TRBV7-9 to TRBJ2-5; D is unresolved. The V gene's germline CDR1 is SEHNR and CDR2 FQNEAQ (reference sequence). This CDR3 is 13 amino acids long. Trimming shortened V by 2 bases and J by 2 bases, and 6 bases separated the two germline ends. CDR3 bases: TGTGCCAGCAGCTTACCGGTGCAAGAGACCCAGTACTTC. Translated: CASSLPVQETQYF.

This clonotype was recorded a few times. This chain connects TRBV21-1 to TRBJ2-4; the table gives TRBD1 as D, unverified against the DNA. TRBV21-1 is a pseudogene locus. The CDR3 is made up of 15 amino acids. CDR3 residues: CASSNYRGRENIQYF. DNA for the CDR3: TGTGCCAGCAGCAATTACAGGGGGCGCGAAAACATTCAGTACTTC.

In its sample, this clonotype was seen a few times. V gene TRBV27 combines with J gene TRBJ1-3, with D uncertain. Germline CDR1 is MNHEY and CDR2 is SMNVEV (reference sequence). V was cut by 4 bases and J by 0 bases, with 19 bases left in between. The CDR3 consists of 18 residues. The CDR3 spells CASSSVNTRGVSGNTIYF. CDR3 coding DNA: TGTGCCAGCAGTTCCGTAAACACCCGTGGGGTCTCTGGAAACACCATATATTTT.

This clonotype appeared a few times. The chain recombines TRBV29-1 with TRBJ2-3; weak D call: TRBD2 (6 bases). CDR1 SQVTM and CDR2 ANQGSEA come from the germline V gene. The CDR3 has 15 residues. V was pared by 2 bases and J by 6 bases, with 18 bases between. Here the CDR3 DNA reads TGCAGCGTTGAAAGGATAGGAGGGAGTATTGATACGCAGTATTTT. Its protein product is CSVERIGGSIDTQYF.

The V gene is TRBV7-9, the J gene TRBJ1-5, with D possibly matching TRBD1 (5 bases). This CDR3 has 16 amino acids. Germline V gene lookup returns CDR1 SEHNR and CDR2 FQNEAQ (reference sequence). With 5 bases removed from V and 5 bases from J, the gap between germline ends came to 19 bases. CDR3 sequence: CASSPRTSEGYQPQHF. Written as DNA, the CDR3 is TGTGCCAGCAGCCCCCGCACCTCGGAGGGGTATCAGCCCCAGCATTTT.

This clonotype was seen more than once but under ten times. The chain links TRBV5-1 to TRBJ2-3, with a weak D call TRBD2 (6 bases). V was shortened by 5 bases and J by 2 bases, with 15 bases between the two germline ends. The CDR3 has 15 residues. Germline V CDR1 and CDR2: SGHRS, YFSETQ. The CDR3 DNA reads as TGCGCCAGCAGTTCGCTGGCGGGGACCACAGATACGCAGTATTTT. Amino acid sequence: CASSSLAGTTDTQYF.